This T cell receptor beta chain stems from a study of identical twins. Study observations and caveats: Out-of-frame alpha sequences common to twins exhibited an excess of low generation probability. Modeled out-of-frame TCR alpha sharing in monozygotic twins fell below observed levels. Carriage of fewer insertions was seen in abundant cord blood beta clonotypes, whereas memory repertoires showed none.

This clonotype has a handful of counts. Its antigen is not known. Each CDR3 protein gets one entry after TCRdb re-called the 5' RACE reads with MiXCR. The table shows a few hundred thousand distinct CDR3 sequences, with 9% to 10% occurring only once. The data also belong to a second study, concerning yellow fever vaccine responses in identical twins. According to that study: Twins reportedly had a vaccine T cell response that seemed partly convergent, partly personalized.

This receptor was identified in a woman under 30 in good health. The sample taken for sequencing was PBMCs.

The CDR3 reads CSAFSYNSPLHF. CDR3 in DNA: TGCAGTGCTTTCTCCTATAATTCACCCCTCCACTTT. The gene calls are TRBV20-1 and TRBJ1-6; unclear D gene. Germline CDR1 DFQATT, CDR2 SNEGSKA (reference sequence). The CDR3 runs 12 residues. Trimming left V 5 bases short and J 0 bases short, with 2 bases between.